The entry below gives a single TCR beta chain sequence along with its context. What this receptor recognizes is not known. One base away there is no much larger clone; base qualities are not given. The cysteine opens and the phenylalanine closes a CDR3 of 13 amino acids. Here the CDR3 DNA is all that survives: 39 bases in frame from base 1. From V the trimming removes 8 bases and from J it removes 8 bases, while the gene matches leave 4 bases of the junction unaccounted for. The data were obtained in a study of blood T cell repertoires in COVID-19 (dated by TCRdb to the early 2020s). In the study overall: Samples covering the acute and convalescent phases of COVID-19 were provided by collaborators in the United States, Italy and Spain. The material from the prospective study consisted of cDNA or gDNA derived from T cells, B-cell-depleted T cells, or PBMCs. The dataset comprised deeply sampled blood TCRbeta repertoires from subjects exposed to, actively infected with, or recovered from COVID-19. The repertoires were released in a freely available public database intended as a resource for research on the immune response to SARS-CoV-2. The samples were drawn from the first 160 participants of the ongoing ImmuneRACE study and from more than 1,000 subjects provided by 6 global collaborators. Sample metadata almost always included a de-identified subject ID, COVID-19 status, age in years and sex. Where available, HLA class I and class II types were obtained from metadata supplied by the sample provider rather than from assay-based typing.

Broad study findings and their caveats: Clinical and demographic metadata were provided uncurated, with the amount varying by source and participant.

Collaborating institutions collected whole blood in K2EDTA tubes following their own protocols. For TCRbeta analysis, collaborator samples were shipped as frozen whole blood, as isolated PBMCs, or as DNA extracted from either sample type. TCRbeta CDR3 regions were amplified from genomic DNA by means of the immunoSEQ Assay, a bias-controlled multiplex PCR. Per the source publication's procedure: The number of nucleated cells in each sample was estimated by amplification of reference gene primers within the assay. Sequence reads were collapsed and filtered to measure the absolute abundance of every unique TCRbeta CDR3 rearrangement. For each sample, productive Simpson clonality was calculated as the square root of Simpson's diversity index across productive rearrangements. TCRdb limited this immuneACCESS table to in-frame rearrangements with V and J called. A share of clones is missing; checked studies link under half to unresolved V genes, and the rest is unexplained. That table furnishes V, J and clone size, whereas the DNA furnished D and trimming. For this sample the table gives 95,000 to 150,000 clones, of which around three quarters were detected only once. The ten largest clones take up 16% of the sample.

The receptor's source is a man aged 55 to 70 with active or convalescent COVID-19. Sequencing was carried out using peripheral blood. This chain is built from TRBV12-3 or TRBV12-4 and TRBJ1-6; a stretch of 9 junction bases matches TRBD1. CDR3 sequence: CASGRTGDSPLHF. The nucleotide sequence is TGTGCCAGCGGACGGACAGGGGATTCACCCCTCCACTTT.